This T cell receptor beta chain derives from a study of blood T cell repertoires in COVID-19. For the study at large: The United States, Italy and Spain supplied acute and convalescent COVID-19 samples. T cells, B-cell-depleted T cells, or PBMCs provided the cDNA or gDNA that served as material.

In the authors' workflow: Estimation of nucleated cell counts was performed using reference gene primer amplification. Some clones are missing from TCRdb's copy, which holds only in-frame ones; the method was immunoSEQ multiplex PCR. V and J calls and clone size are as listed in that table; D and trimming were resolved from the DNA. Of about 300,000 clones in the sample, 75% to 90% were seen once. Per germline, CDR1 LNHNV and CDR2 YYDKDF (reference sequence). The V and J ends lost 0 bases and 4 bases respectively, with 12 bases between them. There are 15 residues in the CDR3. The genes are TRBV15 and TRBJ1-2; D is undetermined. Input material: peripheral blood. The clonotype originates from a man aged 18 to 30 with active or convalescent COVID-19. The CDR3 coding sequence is TGTGCCACCAGCAGAGATCGGGGTATGGGCTATGGCTACACCTTC. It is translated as CATSRDRGMGYGYTF.